One T cell receptor (beta chain) is described in this entry. Its antigen is unknown. Germline lookup yields CDR1 SGHAT and CDR2 FQNNGV. There are 17 residues in the CDR3. V shed 5 bases, J shed 0 bases, and the junction held 8 bases outside the gene matches. The data stem from a study of shared clonotypes between healthy human individuals. About the study: Each donor had three CD4 naive, three CD4 memory, two CD8 naive and one CD8 memory plate. Study-level findings and limits: Shared clonotypes: about 5% naive CD4, around 3.5% naive CD8, over 2% memory CD4, under 0.5% memory CD8.

The assay was immunoSEQ multiplex PCR, and TCRdb's table has in-frame clones only and misses some. Of some 1,600,000 clones listed, under 99% were seen once; the top ten hold 0.4% to 0.55%. The receptor was isolated from a man aged 25 to 40 in good health. Sequences were obtained from naive CD4+ T cells sorted from blood. The sample's subset: CD45RA+ positively selected. The chain couples TRBV11-2 to TRBJ2-2, with 8 bases aligning to TRBD2. The CDR3 DNA follows: TGTGCCAGCAGCCGAAACCGGGGGGGAGCGAACACCGGGGAGCTGTTTTTT. It translates to CASSRNRGGANTGELFF. Full variable domain (remainder filled in from reference TRBV11-2 and TRBJ2-2): EAGVAQSPRYKIIEKRQSVAFWCNPISGHATLYWYQQILGQGPKLLIQFQNNGVVDDSQLPKDRFSAERLKGVDSTLKIQPAKLEDSAVYLCASSRNRGGANTGELFFGEGSRLTVL.